This T cell receptor beta chain was sequenced during a study of cytomegalovirus exposure and HLA in healthy donors. Study conclusions and caveats: There were some public TCRs occurring in many donors, but most TCR sequences were rare. A link between a missense DCLRE1C variant and TCR beta V- and J-gene trimming emerged from a later analysis. Sequence variants that were highly shared formed a cluster that was likely a sequencing artifact. The study designated some 180 TCR beta chains cytomegalovirus-associated.

The PCR had 60 Vbeta and 13 Jbeta primers. The assay was immunoSEQ multiplex PCR, and TCRdb's table has in-frame clones only and misses some. The repertoire holds fewer than 150,000 clones, with 65% to 85% as singletons. The V gene lost 5 bases and the J gene lost 7 bases, with 20 bases spanning the gap. Germline V gene data show CDR1 as SGHDN and CDR2 as FVKESK. The CDR3 has 16 residues. This clone was found once. Its matching antigen is unknown. What was sequenced was PBMCs. The clonotype comes from a male donor in good health and CMV-seronegative. This sequence joins TRBV14 and TRBJ2-2, with TRBD2 as a possible D gene (5 bases). The CDR3 loop reads CASSDPDGGTDGELFF. Written as DNA, the CDR3 is TGTGCCAGCAGCGACCCGGACGGAGGAACAGACGGGGAGCTGTTTTTT.